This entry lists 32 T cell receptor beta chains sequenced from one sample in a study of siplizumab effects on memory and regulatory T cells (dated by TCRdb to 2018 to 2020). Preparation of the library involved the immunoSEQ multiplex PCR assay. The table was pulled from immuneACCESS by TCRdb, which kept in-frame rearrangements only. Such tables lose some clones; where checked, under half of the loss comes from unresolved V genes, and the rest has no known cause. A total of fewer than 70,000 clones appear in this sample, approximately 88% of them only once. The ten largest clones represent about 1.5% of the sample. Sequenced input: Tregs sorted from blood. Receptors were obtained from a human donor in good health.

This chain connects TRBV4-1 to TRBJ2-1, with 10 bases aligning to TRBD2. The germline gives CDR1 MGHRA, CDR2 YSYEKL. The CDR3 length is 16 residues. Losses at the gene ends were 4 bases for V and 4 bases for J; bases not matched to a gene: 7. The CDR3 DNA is TGCGCCAGCAGCCTCTTAACTAGCGGGACATACAATGAGCAGTTCTTC. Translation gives CASSLLTSGTYNEQFF.

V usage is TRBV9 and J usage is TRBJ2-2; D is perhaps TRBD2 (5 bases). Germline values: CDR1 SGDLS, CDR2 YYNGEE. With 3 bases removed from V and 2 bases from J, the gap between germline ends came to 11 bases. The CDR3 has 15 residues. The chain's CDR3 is CASSAFEGNTGELFF. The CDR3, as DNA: TGTGCCAGCAGCGCCTTCGAGGGCAACACCGGGGAGCTGTTTTTT.

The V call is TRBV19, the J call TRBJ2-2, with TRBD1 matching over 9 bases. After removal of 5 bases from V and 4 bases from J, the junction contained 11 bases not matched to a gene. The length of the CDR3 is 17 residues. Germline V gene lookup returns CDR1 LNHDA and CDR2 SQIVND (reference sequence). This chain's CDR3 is CASSPSGTGKSTGELFF. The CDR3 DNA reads TGTGCCAGTAGTCCTTCCGGGACAGGGAAGAGCACCGGGGAGCTGTTTTTT.

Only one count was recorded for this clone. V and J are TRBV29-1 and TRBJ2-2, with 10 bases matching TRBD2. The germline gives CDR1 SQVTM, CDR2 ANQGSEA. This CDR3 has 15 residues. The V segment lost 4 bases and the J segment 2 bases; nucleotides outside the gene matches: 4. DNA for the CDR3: TGCAGCGTTGGGACTAGCGGAGCAAACACCGGGGAGCTGTTTTTT. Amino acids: CSVGTSGANTGELFF.

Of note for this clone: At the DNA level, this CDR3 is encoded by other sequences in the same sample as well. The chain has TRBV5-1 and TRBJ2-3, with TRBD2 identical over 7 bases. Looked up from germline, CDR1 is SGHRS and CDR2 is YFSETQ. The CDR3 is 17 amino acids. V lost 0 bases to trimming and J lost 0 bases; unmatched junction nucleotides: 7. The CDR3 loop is CASSLGASGSSTDTQYF. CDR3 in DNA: TGCGCCAGCAGCTTGGGGGCTAGCGGATCTAGCACAGATACGCAGTATTTT.

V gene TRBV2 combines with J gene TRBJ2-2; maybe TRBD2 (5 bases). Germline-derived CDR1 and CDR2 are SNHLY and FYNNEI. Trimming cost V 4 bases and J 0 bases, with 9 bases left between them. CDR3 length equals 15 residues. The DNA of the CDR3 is TGTGCCAGCAGTGGGGCTAGCCCGAACACCGGGGAGCTGTTTTTT. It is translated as CASSGASPNTGELFF.

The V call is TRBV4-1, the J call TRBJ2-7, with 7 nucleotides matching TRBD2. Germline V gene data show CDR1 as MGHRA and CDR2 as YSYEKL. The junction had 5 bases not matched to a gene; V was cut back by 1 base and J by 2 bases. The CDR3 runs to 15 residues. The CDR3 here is CASSQGERGTYEQYF. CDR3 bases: TGCGCCAGCAGCCAAGGGGAGCGGGGTACCTACGAGCAGTACTTC.

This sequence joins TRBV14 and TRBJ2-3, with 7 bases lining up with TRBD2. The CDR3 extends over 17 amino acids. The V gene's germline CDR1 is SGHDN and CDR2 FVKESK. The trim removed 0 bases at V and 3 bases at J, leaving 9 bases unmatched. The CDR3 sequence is CASSQERGGRMTDTQYF. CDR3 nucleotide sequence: TGTGCCAGCAGCCAAGAACGCGGCGGGAGAATGACAGATACGCAGTATTTT.

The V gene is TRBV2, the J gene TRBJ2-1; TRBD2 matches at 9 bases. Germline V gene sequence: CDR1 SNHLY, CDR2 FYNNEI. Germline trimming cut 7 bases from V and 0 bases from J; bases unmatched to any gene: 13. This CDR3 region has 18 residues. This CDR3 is CASIYRAGGELSYNEQFF. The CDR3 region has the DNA TGTGCCAGCATTTATCGAGCGGGAGGCGAGCTCTCCTACAATGAGCAGTTCTTC.

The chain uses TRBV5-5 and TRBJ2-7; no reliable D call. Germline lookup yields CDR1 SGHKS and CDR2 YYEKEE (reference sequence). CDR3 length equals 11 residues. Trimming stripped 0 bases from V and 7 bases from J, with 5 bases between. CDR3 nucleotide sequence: TGTGCCAGCAGCTTGGAGTGGGAGCAGTACTTC. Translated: CASSLEWEQYF.

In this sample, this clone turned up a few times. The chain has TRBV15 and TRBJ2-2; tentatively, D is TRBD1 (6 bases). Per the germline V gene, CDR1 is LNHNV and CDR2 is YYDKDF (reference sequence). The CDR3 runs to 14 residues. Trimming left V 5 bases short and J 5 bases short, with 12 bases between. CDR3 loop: CATSRDRQTGELFF. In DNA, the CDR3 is TGTGCCACCAGCCGCGACAGGCAAACCGGGGAGCTGTTTTTT.

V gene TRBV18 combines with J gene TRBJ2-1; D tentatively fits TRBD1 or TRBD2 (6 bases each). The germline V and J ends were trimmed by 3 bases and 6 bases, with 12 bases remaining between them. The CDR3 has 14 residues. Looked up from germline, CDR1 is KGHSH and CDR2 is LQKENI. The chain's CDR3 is CASSPRTGANEQFF. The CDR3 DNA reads TGTGCCAGCTCACCCAGAACGGGGGCCAATGAGCAGTTCTTC.

CDR3 sequence: CASSGYSSTEAFF. The CDR3 nucleotides read TGCGCCAGCAGCGGATATAGTTCTACTGAAGCTTTCTTT. The chain couples TRBV5-1 to TRBJ1-1; no reliable D call. Trimming shortened V by 4 bases and J by 5 bases, and 12 bases separated the two germline ends. Germline V gene lookup returns CDR1 SGHRS and CDR2 YFSETQ. This CDR3 is built from 13 residues. Full variable domain (missing parts from reference TRBV5-1 and TRBJ1-1): KAGVTQTPRYLIKTRGQQVTLSCSPISGHRSVSWYQQTPGQGLQFLFEYFSETQRNKGNFPGRFSGRQFSNSRSEMNVSTLELGDSALYLCASSGYSSTEAFFGQGTRLTVV.

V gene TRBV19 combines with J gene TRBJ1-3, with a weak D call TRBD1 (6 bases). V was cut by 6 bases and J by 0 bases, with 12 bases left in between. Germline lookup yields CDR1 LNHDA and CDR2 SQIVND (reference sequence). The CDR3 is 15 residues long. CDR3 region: CASRQDRFSGNTIYF. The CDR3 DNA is TGTGCCAGTAGACAGGACAGATTCTCTGGAAACACCATATATTTT.

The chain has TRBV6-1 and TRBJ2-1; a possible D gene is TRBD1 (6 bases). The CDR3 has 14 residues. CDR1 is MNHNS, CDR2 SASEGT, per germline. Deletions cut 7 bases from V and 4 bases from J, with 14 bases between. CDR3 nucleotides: TGTGCCAGCACCCAGGGGCGTCTGTACAATGAGCAGTTCTTC. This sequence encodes CASTQGRLYNEQFF.

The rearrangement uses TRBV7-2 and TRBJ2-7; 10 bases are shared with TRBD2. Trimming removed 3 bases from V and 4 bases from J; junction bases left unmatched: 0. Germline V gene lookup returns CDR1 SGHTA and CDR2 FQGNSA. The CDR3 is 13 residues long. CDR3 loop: CASSLTSGYEQYF. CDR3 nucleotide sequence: TGTGCCAGCAGCTTGACTAGCGGGTACGAGCAGTACTTC.

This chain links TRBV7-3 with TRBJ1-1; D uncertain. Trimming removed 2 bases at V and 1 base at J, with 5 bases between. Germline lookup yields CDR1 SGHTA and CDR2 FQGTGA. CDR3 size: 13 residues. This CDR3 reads CASSLLWNTEAFF. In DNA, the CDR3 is TGTGCCAGCAGCTTACTATGGAACACTGAAGCTTTCTTT.

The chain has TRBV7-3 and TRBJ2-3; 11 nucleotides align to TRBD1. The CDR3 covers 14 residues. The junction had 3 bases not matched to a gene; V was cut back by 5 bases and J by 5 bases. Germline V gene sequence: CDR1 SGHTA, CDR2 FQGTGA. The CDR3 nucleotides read TGTGCCAGCAGCCCCGGGACAGGGGGAGATACGCAGTATTTT. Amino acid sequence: CASSPGTGGDTQYF.

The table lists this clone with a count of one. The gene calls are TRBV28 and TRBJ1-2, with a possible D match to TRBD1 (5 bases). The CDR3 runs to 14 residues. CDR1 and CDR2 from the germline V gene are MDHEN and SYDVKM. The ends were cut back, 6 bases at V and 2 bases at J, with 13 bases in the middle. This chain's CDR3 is CASRFVGGNYGYTF. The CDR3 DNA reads TGTGCCAGCAGGTTCGTCGGGGGGAACTATGGCTACACCTTC.

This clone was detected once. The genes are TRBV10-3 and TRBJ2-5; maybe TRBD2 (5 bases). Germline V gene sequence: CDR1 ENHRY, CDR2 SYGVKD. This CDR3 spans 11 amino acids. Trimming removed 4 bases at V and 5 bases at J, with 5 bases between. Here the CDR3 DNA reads TGTGCCATCAGTGCGGGGGAGACCCAGTACTTC. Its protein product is CAISAGETQYF.

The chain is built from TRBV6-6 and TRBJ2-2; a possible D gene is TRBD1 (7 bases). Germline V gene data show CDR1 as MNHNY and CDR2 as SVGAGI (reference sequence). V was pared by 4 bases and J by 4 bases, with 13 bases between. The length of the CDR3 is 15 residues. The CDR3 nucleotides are TGTGCCAGCAGTTTTCGACAGGGAGGCACCGGGGAGCTGTTTTTT. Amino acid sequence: CASSFRQGGTGELFF.

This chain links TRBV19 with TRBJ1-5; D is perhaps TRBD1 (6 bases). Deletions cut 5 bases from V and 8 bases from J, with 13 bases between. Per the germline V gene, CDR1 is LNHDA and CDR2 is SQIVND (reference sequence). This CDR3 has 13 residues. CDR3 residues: CASSANRVEPQHF. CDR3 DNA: TGTGCCAGTAGTGCTAACAGGGTTGAGCCCCAGCATTTT.

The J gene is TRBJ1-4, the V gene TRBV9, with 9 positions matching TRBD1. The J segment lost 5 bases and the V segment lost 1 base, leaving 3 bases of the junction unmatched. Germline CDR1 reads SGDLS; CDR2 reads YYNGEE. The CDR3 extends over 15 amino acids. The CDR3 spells CASSVQGTGNEKLFF. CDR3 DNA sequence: TGTGCCAGCAGCGTACAGGGGACAGGGAATGAAAAACTGTTTTTT.

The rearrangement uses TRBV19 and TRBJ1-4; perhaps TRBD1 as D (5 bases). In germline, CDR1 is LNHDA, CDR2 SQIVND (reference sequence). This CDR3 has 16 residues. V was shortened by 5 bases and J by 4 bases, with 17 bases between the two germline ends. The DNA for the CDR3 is TGTGCCAGTAGTCCCGGGCAGGGACTACTTAATGAAAAACTGTTTTTT. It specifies CASSPGQGLLNEKLFF. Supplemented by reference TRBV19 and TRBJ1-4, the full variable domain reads DGGITQSPKYLFRKEGQNVTLSCEQNLNHDAMYWYRQDPGQGLRLIYYSQIVNDFQKGDIAEGYSVSREKKESFPLTVTSAQKNPTAFYLCASSPGQGLLNEKLFFGSGTQLSVL.

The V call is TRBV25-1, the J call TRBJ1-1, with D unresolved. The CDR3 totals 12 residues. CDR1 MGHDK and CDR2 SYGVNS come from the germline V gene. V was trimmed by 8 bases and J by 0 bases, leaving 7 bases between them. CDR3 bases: TGTGCCAGCCGGCACCTGAACACTGAAGCTTTCTTT. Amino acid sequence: CASRHLNTEAFF. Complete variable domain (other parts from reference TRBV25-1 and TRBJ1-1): EADIYQTPRYLVIGTGKKITLECSQTMGHDKMYWYQQDPGMELHLIHYSYGVNSTEKGDLSSESTVSRIRTEHFPLTLESARPSHTSQYLCASRHLNTEAFFGQGTRLTVV.

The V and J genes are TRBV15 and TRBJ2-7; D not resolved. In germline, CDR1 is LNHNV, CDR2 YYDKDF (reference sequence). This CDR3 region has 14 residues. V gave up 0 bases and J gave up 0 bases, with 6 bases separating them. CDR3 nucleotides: TGTGCCACCAGCAGAGACCGGGCCTCCTACGAGCAGTACTTC. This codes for CATSRDRASYEQYF.

The CDR3 sequence is CASSYSTGVTYEQYF. Written as DNA, the CDR3 is TGTGCCAGCAGTTACTCGACAGGGGTTACCTACGAGCAGTACTTC. V gene TRBV6-5 combines with J gene TRBJ2-7; 8 nucleotides align to TRBD1. Germline V gene data show CDR1 as MNHEY and CDR2 as SVGAGI. Trimming removed 0 bases from V and 2 bases from J; junction bases left unmatched: 3. The CDR3 length is 15 residues.

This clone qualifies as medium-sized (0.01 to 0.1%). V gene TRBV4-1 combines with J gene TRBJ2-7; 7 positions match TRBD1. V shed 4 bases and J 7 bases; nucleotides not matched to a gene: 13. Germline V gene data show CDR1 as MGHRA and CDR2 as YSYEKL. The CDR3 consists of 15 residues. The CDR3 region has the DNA TGCGCCAGCAGCCCTGGGACAGCCCGTAGCAGGGAGCAGTACTTC. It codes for CASSPGTARSREQYF.

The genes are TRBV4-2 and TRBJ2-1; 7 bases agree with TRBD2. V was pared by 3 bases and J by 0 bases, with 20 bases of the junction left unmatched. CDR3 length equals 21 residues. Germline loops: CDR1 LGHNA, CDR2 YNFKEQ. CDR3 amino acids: CASSHFRTGGVLGSSYNEQFF. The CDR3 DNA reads TGTGCCAGCAGCCATTTCAGGACGGGAGGAGTATTAGGGAGCTCCTACAATGAGCAGTTCTTC.

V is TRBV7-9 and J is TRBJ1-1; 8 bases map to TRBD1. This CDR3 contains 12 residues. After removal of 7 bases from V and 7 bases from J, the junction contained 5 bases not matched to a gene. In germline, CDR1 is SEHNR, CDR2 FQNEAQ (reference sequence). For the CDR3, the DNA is TGTGCCAGCACCATGACAGGGGTTGAAGCTTTCTTT. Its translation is CASTMTGVEAFF.

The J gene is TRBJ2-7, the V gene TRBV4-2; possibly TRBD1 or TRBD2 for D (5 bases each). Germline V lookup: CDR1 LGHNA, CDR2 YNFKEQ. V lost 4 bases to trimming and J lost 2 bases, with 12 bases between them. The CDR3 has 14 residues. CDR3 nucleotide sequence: TGTGCCAGCAGCCCCCCGGGACGGCCCTACGAGCAGTACTTC. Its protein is CASSPPGRPYEQYF.

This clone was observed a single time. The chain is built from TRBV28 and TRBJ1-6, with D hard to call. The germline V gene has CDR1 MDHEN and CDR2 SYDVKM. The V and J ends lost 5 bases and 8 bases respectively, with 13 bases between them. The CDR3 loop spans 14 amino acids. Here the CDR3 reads CASSPAGRDSPLHF. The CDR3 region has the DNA TGTGCCAGCAGTCCAGCGGGGAGGGATTCACCCCTCCACTTT. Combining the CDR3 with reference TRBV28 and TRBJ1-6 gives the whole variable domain DVKVTQSSRYLVKRTGEKVFLECVQDMDHENMFWYRQDPGLGLRLIYFSYDVKMKEKGDIPEGYSVSREKKERFSLILESASTNQTSMYLCASSPAGRDSPLHFGNGTRLTVT.